A single sample gave rise to the 7 T cell receptor beta chains below, sequenced in a study of T cells after yellow fever vaccination. TCRdb reanalysed the 5' RACE reads using MiXCR and keeps one entry per CDR3 protein. In the table there are 340,000 or so distinct CDR3 sequences, about 12% of which are singletons. The sequenced sample was CD4+ T cells sorted from PBMCs, obtained 15 days after the yellow fever booster vaccination. Receptors were obtained from a man between 18 and 29 years old who received the YFV17D yellow fever vaccine.

This clonotype was seen more than once but under ten times. The CDR3 here is CASSLDAVRGYTF. The CDR3 bases are TGTGCCAGCAGTTTGGATGCGGTACGCGGCTACACCTTC. The rearrangement uses TRBV28 and TRBJ1-2; D is unclear. CDR1 is MDHEN, CDR2 SYDVKM, per germline. Trimming cost V 3 bases and J 8 bases, with 13 bases left between them. The CDR3 totals 13 residues.

This clonotype was recorded a few times. V is TRBV20-1 and J is TRBJ1-6; possibly TRBD1 for D (5 bases). Deletions cut 6 bases from V and 5 bases from J, with 11 bases between. This CDR3 spans 13 amino acids. Germline V gene lookup returns CDR1 DFQATT and CDR2 SNEGSKA (reference sequence). The CDR3 loop is CSAGTANNSPLHF. CDR3 coding DNA: TGCAGTGCCGGGACGGCTAATAATTCACCCCTCCACTTT.

This clonotype was observed a few times. J is TRBJ1-6 and V is TRBV15; D is possibly TRBD1 (5 bases). The CDR3 has 13 residues. The V gene lost 8 bases and the J gene lost 6 bases, with 11 bases spanning the gap. In germline, CDR1 is LNHNV, CDR2 YYDKDF (reference sequence). CDR3 nucleotide sequence: TGTGCCACCCGGTCACAGGTTAATTCACCCCTCCACTTT. It is translated as CATRSQVNSPLHF.

This clonotype has a handful of counts. V is TRBV20-1 and J is TRBJ2-3; D is possibly TRBD1 (6 bases). Trimming left V 7 bases short and J 1 base short, with 15 bases between. CDR1 and CDR2 from the germline V gene are DFQATT and SNEGSKA (reference sequence). The CDR3 is 14 amino acids. DNA of the CDR3: TGCAGTGGGAAAGACCGGACAGGCACAGATACGCAGTATTTT. Protein sequence: CSGKDRTGTDTQYF.

V gene TRBV5-1 combines with J gene TRBJ1-6, with 9 positions matching TRBD1. The junction had 4 bases not matched to a gene; V was cut back by 4 bases and J by 8 bases. Germline V gives CDR1 SGHRS, CDR2 YFSETQ. CDR3 length: 14 residues. The CDR3 DNA reads as TGCGCCAGCAGCCCACAGGGGGCGGATTCACCCCTCCACTTT. This codes for CASSPQGADSPLHF.

Many counts were recorded for this clonotype. J is TRBJ2-3 and V is TRBV25-1, with D possibly matching TRBD1 (5 bases). Germline CDR1 is MGHDK and CDR2 is SYGVNS. Trimming removed 6 bases at V and 3 bases at J, with 13 bases between. The CDR3 spans 14 residues. CDR3 coding DNA: TGTGCCAGCAGCCCCTCCAGGGCAACAGATACGCAGTATTTT. Its protein is CASSPSRATDTQYF.

This CDR3 reads CASSLAGAYEQYV. The CDR3 DNA sequence: TGTGCCAGCTCACTAGCGGGGGCCTACGAGCAGTACGTC. The J gene is TRBJ2-7, the V gene TRBV18; 9 bases align to TRBD2. The germline V gene encodes CDR1 KGHSH and CDR2 LQKENI. The CDR3 spans 13 residues. The V and J ends lost 4 bases and 2 bases, in that order; junction bases with no gene match: 0.